Following are 28 T cell receptor beta chains from one sample sequenced in a study of T cell repertoires in cytomegalovirus infection. MiXCR, applied by TCRdb to the reads, yields one record per CDR3 protein. This table has approximately 290,000 distinct CDR3 sequences, 25% appearing once. The source material was PBMCs. These receptors were collected from a human donor in good health (CMV status not recorded). Some clones in this sample may be carry-over from other donors' samples.

The chain combines TRBV7-6 with TRBJ1-6; 8 nucleotides match TRBD1. V shed 1 base, J shed 8 bases, and the junction held 7 bases outside the gene matches. The germline V gene encodes CDR1 SGHVS and CDR2 FNYEAQ. The CDR3 loop spans 16 amino acids. This CDR3 is CASSLVAGGRDSPLHF. DNA of the CDR3: TGTGCCAGCAGCTTAGTGGCAGGGGGCCGGGATTCACCCCTCCACTTT.

This clonotype was counted many times. The chain is built from TRBV7-2 and TRBJ1-1; D uncertain. With 1 base removed from V and 6 bases from J, the gap between germline ends came to 6 bases. This CDR3 has 12 residues. CDR1 SGHTA and CDR2 FQGNSA come from the germline V gene. CDR3 DNA sequence: TGTGCCAGCAGCTTAGACAGAGCTGAAGCTTTCTTT. Amino acid sequence: CASSLDRAEAFF.

In this sample, this clonotype turned up a few times. This chain uses TRBV7-9 with TRBJ1-5; D may be TRBD1 (6 bases). The CDR3 totals 18 residues. V was cut by 5 bases and J by 0 bases, with 20 bases left in between. Germline CDR1 reads SEHNR; CDR2 reads FQNEAQ (reference sequence). The CDR3 DNA reads as TGTGCCAGCAGCATATCAGCAGGGACACCATATAGCAATCAGCCCCAGCATTTT. Translated, it gives CASSISAGTPYSNQPQHF.

As DNA, the CDR3 is TGCAGTGCCCCTGAGACAGGGTCGATGGCCAAAAACATTCAGTACTTC. This codes for CSAPETGSMAKNIQYF. This chain uses TRBV20-1 with TRBJ2-4, with 7 bases that match TRBD1. J lost 1 base, V lost 6 bases, and 12 bases had no gene match. The CDR3 runs 16 residues. Germline V CDR1 and CDR2: DFQATT, SNEGSKA (reference sequence).

This clonotype was detected many times. The gene calls are TRBV14 and TRBJ2-7; 9 bases are shared with TRBD1. The germline gives CDR1 SGHDN, CDR2 FVKESK. V was pared by 4 bases and J by 1 base, with 5 bases of the junction left unmatched. The CDR3 totals 15 residues. CDR3 sequence reads: CASSLPGQGSYEQYF. The CDR3 DNA reads as TGTGCCAGCAGCCTACCGGGACAGGGATCCTACGAGCAGTACTTC.

The table lists this clonotype with a few counts. The chain employs TRBV28 and TRBJ2-5; perhaps TRBD1 as D (6 bases). Trimming shortened V by 4 bases and J by 2 bases, and 14 bases separated the two germline ends. The germline V gene encodes CDR1 MDHEN and CDR2 SYDVKM. The CDR3 has 15 amino acids. The chain's CDR3 is CASSSVDRPQETQYF. CDR3 nucleotide sequence: TGTGCCAGCAGTTCGGTGGACAGACCACAAGAGACCCAGTACTTC.

A word on this clonotype: Its ends do not fully match the called genes, so a read error is possible. The rearrangement uses TRBV4-1 and TRBJ1-2, with D possibly being TRBD1 (6 bases). This CDR3 has 16 amino acids. From germline, CDR1 is MGHRA and CDR2 YSYEKL. The CDR3 nucleotides are TGCGACAGCAGCCAAGATCAGGGACAAGCTTTCTATGGCTACACCTTC. This encodes CDSSQDQGQAFYGYTF.

The chain carries TRBV11-2 and TRBJ2-7, with TRBD1 matching over 7 bases. Germline trimming cut 2 bases from V and 2 bases from J; bases unmatched to any gene: 3. The germline gives CDR1 SGHAT, CDR2 FQNNGV. This CDR3 spans 14 amino acids. CDR3 sequence reads: CASSLTGQPYEQYF. The CDR3 DNA reads as TGTGCCAGCAGCTTAACGGGACAGCCCTACGAGCAGTACTTC.

This clonotype was detected ten times or more. The CDR3 region is CASSGPTGNSNQPQHF. Written as DNA, the CDR3 is TGTGCCAGCAGTGGACCGACAGGGAATAGCAATCAGCCCCAGCATTTT. The chain employs TRBV25-1 and TRBJ1-5; 7 bases are a match to TRBD1. Per germline, CDR1 MGHDK and CDR2 SYGVNS. The CDR3 sequence is 16 residues long. Germline trimming cut 4 bases from V and 0 bases from J; bases unmatched to any gene: 6. The complete variable domain, with remaining parts taken from reference TRBV25-1 and TRBJ1-5, reads EADIYQTPRYLVIGTGKKITLECSQTMGHDKMYWYQQDPGMELHLIHYSYGVNSTEKGDLSSESTVSRIRTEHFPLTLESARPSHTSQYLCASSGPTGNSNQPQHFGDGTRLSIL.

This clonotype was seen repeatedly, ten times or more. The rearrangement links TRBV7-4 to TRBJ2-1, with D possibly TRBD2 on 7 matching bases. The ends were cut back, 5 bases at V and 4 bases at J, with 12 bases in the middle. CDR1 SGHVT and CDR2 SQSDAQ come from the germline V gene. There are 14 residues in the CDR3. The CDR3 region has the DNA TGTGCCAGCAGCCCGGGGGGCCGGTACAATGAGCAGTTCTTC. Its translation is CASSPGGRYNEQFF.

The V call is TRBV7-4, the J call TRBJ2-7, with unresolved D. Germline V gene data show CDR1 as SGHVT and CDR2 as SQSDAQ. V lost 8 bases, J lost 2 bases, and 13 bases lay in between. The CDR3 sequence is 13 residues long. The CDR3 sequence is CASLRVGTYEQYF. CDR3 in DNA: TGTGCCAGCCTCCGTGTAGGGACCTACGAGCAGTACTTC.

This clonotype was recorded at least ten times. J is TRBJ2-7 and V is TRBV6-1; 9 bases agree with TRBD2. The length of the CDR3 is 14 residues. Germline V CDR1 and CDR2: MNHNS, SASEGT. V lost 6 bases and J lost 6; bases outside the gene matches: 9. The CDR3 nucleotides are TGTGCCAGCAGATTAGCGGGAGCCCCGGCCGAGCAGTACTTC. Translation: CASRLAGAPAEQYF.

About this clonotype itself: This may be a read error: a much more frequent sequence differs by one nucleotide. The gene calls are TRBV7-6 and TRBJ2-1; the D gene is possibly TRBD2 (6 bases). In germline, CDR1 is SGHVS, CDR2 FNYEAQ. V shed 6 bases and J shed 5 bases, with 17 bases lying between them. The CDR3 contains 15 residues. This CDR3 reads CASSLTEGKDNEQFF. The DNA of the CDR3 is TGTGCCAGCAGTTTAACGGAGGGTAAAGACAATGAGCAGTTCTTC.

The V gene is TRBV28, the J gene TRBJ2-5, with D unclear. The germline V gene encodes CDR1 MDHEN and CDR2 SYDVKM. Deletions cut 6 bases from V and 5 bases from J, with 13 bases between. This CDR3 has 13 amino acids. The CDR3 spells CASSTFSEETQYF. DNA for the CDR3: TGTGCCAGCAGCACCTTTAGTGAGGAGACCCAGTACTTC.

This clonotype was detected many times. The CDR3 spells CASSLTGKREGEQYF. Here the CDR3 DNA reads TGTGCCAGCAGCTTAACGGGGAAGCGGGAGGGTGAGCAGTACTTC. The chain recombines TRBV7-2 with TRBJ2-7; the match to TRBD2 covers 10 bases. CDR3 length: 15 residues. Germline V CDR1 and CDR2: SGHTA, FQGNSA. V shed 2 bases, J shed 7 bases, and the junction held 8 bases outside the gene matches. Based on the CDR3 plus reference TRBV7-2 and TRBJ2-7, the full variable domain is GAGVSQSPSNKVTEKGKDVELRCDPISGHTALYWYRQSLGQGLEFLIYFQGNSAPDKSGLPSDRFSAERTGGSVSTLTIQRTQQEDSAVYLCASSLTGKREGEQYFGPGTRLTVT.

The genes are TRBV24-1 and TRBJ2-5; 12 bases line up with TRBD2. V lost 7 bases to trimming and J lost 0 bases; unmatched junction nucleotides: 11. Germline CDR1 and CDR2: KGHDR and SFDVKD. This CDR3 comprises 18 residues. The DNA of the CDR3 is TGTGCCACCAGCGCCCAGACAACTAGCGGGAGGTACCAAGAGACCCAGTACTTC. Protein product: CATSAQTTSGRYQETQYF.

The CDR3: CASSLRDTNGGYTF. Written as DNA, the CDR3 is TGTGCCAGCAGCTTAAGGGACACTAACGGTGGCTACACCTTC. The rearrangement uses TRBV11-2 and TRBJ1-2, with D perhaps TRBD1 (6 bases). The germline V and J ends were trimmed by 2 bases and 7 bases, with 14 bases remaining between them. The CDR3 is 14 amino acids. The germline V gene has CDR1 SGHAT and CDR2 FQNNGV.

In its sample, this clonotype was seen many times. V and J are TRBV7-2 and TRBJ2-5, with 8 positions matching TRBD2. Trimming at V came to 5 bases and at J to 2 bases, leaving 4 bases not matched to a gene. This CDR3 region has 14 residues. The germline CDR1 and CDR2 sequences are SGHTA and FQGNSA. CDR3 amino acids: CASSPTSVQETQYF. For the CDR3, the DNA is TGTGCCAGCAGCCCGACTAGCGTACAAGAGACCCAGTACTTC.

The rearrangement links TRBV27 to TRBJ1-1; TRBD1 might be the D (5 bases). The V end lost 5 bases, the J end lost 8 bases, and 21 bases lay between the germline ends. Per the germline V gene, CDR1 is MNHEY and CDR2 is SMNVEV (reference sequence). This CDR3 is 15 amino acids long. DNA of the CDR3: TGTGCCAGCAGTGTAGGTCCGGGACGCAGCGTGGAAGCTTTCTTT. It specifies CASSVGPGRSVEAFF.

This clonotype was seen a handful of times. The chain combines TRBV15 with TRBJ2-1; D is unclear. Trimming left V 4 bases short and J 3 bases short, with 1 base between. This CDR3 spans 11 amino acids. Germline-derived CDR1 and CDR2 are LNHNV and YYDKDF (reference sequence). Here the CDR3 DNA reads TGTGCCACCAGCATCTACAATGAGCAGTTCTTC. It yields the protein CATSIYNEQFF. Based on the CDR3 plus reference TRBV15 and TRBJ2-1, the full variable domain is DAMVIQNPRYQVTQFGKPVTLSCSQTLNHNVMYWYQQKSSQAPKLLFHYYDKDFNNEADTPDNFQSRRPNTSFCFLDIRSPGLGDTAMYLCATSIYNEQFFGPGTRLTVL.

This clonotype was recorded many times. This chain links TRBV7-2 with TRBJ2-1, with D unclear. This CDR3 has 12 amino acids. Germline V gives CDR1 SGHTA, CDR2 FQGNSA. The V end lost 3 bases, the J end lost 9 bases, and 9 bases lay between the germline ends. The CDR3 sequence: CASSLLTSEQFF. The CDR3 DNA follows: TGTGCCAGCAGCTTGCTAACCAGTGAGCAGTTCTTC.

This clonotype was detected a few times. The chain carries TRBV7-3 and TRBJ2-1; 16 nucleotides match TRBD2. V was clipped by 5 bases and J by 2 bases; unmatched bases: 9. The germline CDR1 and CDR2 sequences are SGHTA and FQGTGA. The CDR3 is 19 residues long. The CDR3 loop is CASSIPGTSGGATYNEQFF. The CDR3 DNA follows: TGTGCCAGCAGCATCCCGGGGACTAGCGGGGGGGCAACCTACAATGAGCAGTTCTTC.

The V call is TRBV7-9, the J call TRBJ1-4; D may be TRBD1 (6 bases). The CDR3 spans 15 residues. V shed 2 bases and J shed 4 bases, with 11 bases lying between them. Germline loops: CDR1 SEHNR, CDR2 FQNEAQ (reference sequence). In DNA, the CDR3 is TGTGCCAGCAGCTTATCGGGACACCTTAATGAAAAACTGTTTTTT. It encodes CASSLSGHLNEKLFF.

The chain recombines TRBV7-7 with TRBJ2-2; 13 nucleotides align to TRBD2. The CDR3 loop spans 17 amino acids. The junction had 3 bases not matched to a gene; V was cut back by 5 bases and J by 0 bases. The germline V gene has CDR1 SSHAT and CDR2 FNYEAQ (reference sequence). CDR3 region: CASSDGLAGANTGELFF. CDR3 DNA: TGTGCCAGCAGCGATGGACTAGCGGGAGCGAACACCGGGGAGCTGTTTTTT.

This clonotype was counted only a few times. The chain recombines TRBV30 with TRBJ1-5, with unresolved D. The ends were cut back, 5 bases at V and 9 bases at J, with 14 bases in the middle. Germline V CDR1 and CDR2: GTSNPN, SVGIG (reference sequence). The CDR3 sequence is 12 residues long. CDR3 protein: CAWGRTSGPQHF. The CDR3, as DNA: TGTGCCTGGGGGCGGACCTCAGGGCCCCAGCATTTT.

The chain carries TRBV6-1 and TRBJ2-7, with a weak D call TRBD2 (6 bases). This CDR3 spans 14 amino acids. Germline V CDR1 and CDR2: MNHNS, SASEGT. V was trimmed by 8 bases and J by 3 bases, leaving 17 bases between them. DNA for the CDR3: TGTGCCAGCGGATTGATAAGGACTATCTACGAGCAGTACTTC. Translated: CASGLIRTIYEQYF.

This clonotype was found a few times. The V gene is TRBV20-1, the J gene TRBJ1-1, with D possibly TRBD1 on 5 matching bases. Looked up from germline, CDR1 is DFQATT and CDR2 is SNEGSKA (reference sequence). This CDR3 has 14 amino acids. V lost 0 bases, J lost 1 base, and 9 bases lay in between. CDR3 DNA sequence: TGCAGTGCTAGAGATGCCAGGGAGAACACTGAAGCTTTCTTT. Its translation: CSARDARENTEAFF.

The chain carries TRBV6-1 and TRBJ2-1, with TRBD2 matching over 11 bases. The CDR3 loop spans 19 amino acids. Germline CDR1 MNHNS, CDR2 SASEGT. After removal of 3 bases from V and 0 bases from J, the junction contained 10 bases not matched to a gene. The CDR3 sequence: CASSEVGALAGVSYNEQFF. The CDR3 DNA follows: TGTGCCAGCAGTGAGGTTGGGGCACTAGCGGGAGTCTCCTACAATGAGCAGTTCTTC.